This entry lists 27 T cell receptor beta chains sequenced from one sample in a study of patients and donors after allogeneic stem cell transplantation. MiXCR, applied by TCRdb to the RT-PCR reads, yields one record per CDR3 protein. The sample lists some 880,000 distinct CDR3 sequences; over 15% were seen once. Specimen: blood, either unsorted or a sorted T cell fraction (not recorded which). These receptors came from a human donor who was either an allogeneic HSCT recipient or a stem cell or donor lymphocyte infusion donor (not recorded which). It is not recorded whose cells these are; they may come from a transplant donor.

This chain uses TRBV20-1 with TRBJ2-5; D perhaps matches TRBD1 (5 bases). CDR1 and CDR2 (germline): DFQATT, SNEGSKA (reference sequence). Trimming shortened V by 5 bases and J by 1 base, and 26 bases separated the two germline ends. This CDR3 spans 18 amino acids. The CDR3 region is CSAEARLRGHKIQETQYF. Written as DNA, the CDR3 is TGCAGTGCTGAAGCCAGACTTAGAGGACACAAGATCCAAGAGACCCAGTACTTC.

This clonotype has only a few counts. The rearrangement joins TRBV25-1 to TRBJ1-1; weak D call: TRBD1 (6 bases). This CDR3 contains 15 residues. The germline V gene has CDR1 MGHDK and CDR2 SYGVNS. The V end lost 2 bases, the J end lost 1 base, and 11 bases lay between the germline ends. DNA of the CDR3: TGTGCCAGCAGTGAACTGAGGGGACAGAACACTGAAGCTTTCTTT. Translation gives CASSELRGQNTEAFF.

This clonotype appeared a few times. The chain combines TRBV7-9 with TRBJ1-4, with TRBD1 as a possible D gene (5 bases). The CDR3 loop spans 15 amino acids. Germline V gene lookup returns CDR1 SEHNR and CDR2 FQNEAQ (reference sequence). V dropped 5 bases and J dropped 3 bases, with 13 bases sitting between them. The CDR3 protein is CASSDGGSANEKLFF. The CDR3 DNA reads TGTGCCAGCAGCGATGGGGGGAGCGCTAATGAAAAACTGTTTTTT.

This clonotype has a handful of counts. In DNA form, the CDR3 reads TGTGCCACCAGCAGGGGGATCCCCGGGGAGCTGTTTTTT. Its protein product is CATSRGIPGELFF. The chain has TRBV15 and TRBJ2-2; D remains ambiguous. The CDR3 contains 13 residues. Germline values: CDR1 LNHNV, CDR2 YYDKDF (reference sequence). V shed 3 bases and J shed 6 bases, with 8 bases lying between them.

V and J are TRBV15 and TRBJ2-5; 12 nucleotides align to TRBD2. The CDR3 is 19 residues long. The germline gives CDR1 LNHNV, CDR2 YYDKDF (reference sequence). V dropped 0 bases and J dropped 0; count of bases not matched to a gene: 8. CDR3 DNA sequence: TGTGCCACCAGCAGAGACGAGACTAGCGGGAGTCGGTACCAAGAGACCCAGTACTTC. It specifies CATSRDETSGSRYQETQYF.

The chain employs TRBV5-1 and TRBJ1-1; D is unresolved. Trimming removed 0 bases from V and 0 bases from J, with 21 bases in between. This CDR3 is 19 amino acids long. CDR1 is SGHRS and CDR2 is YFSETQ in the germline V gene. CDR3 protein: CASSLVFESTVDMNTEAFF. The DNA for the CDR3 is TGCGCCAGCAGCTTGGTATTCGAGTCGACCGTTGACATGAACACTGAAGCTTTCTTT.

The CDR3 is CASRLPGGTNEKLFF. The CDR3 coding sequence is TGTGCCAGCAGGCTCCCAGGGGGCACTAATGAAAAACTGTTTTTT. The rearrangement uses TRBV7-9 and TRBJ1-4; TRBD1 matches at 8 bases. The CDR3 length is 15 residues. V was clipped by 6 bases and J by 2 bases; unmatched bases: 5. Germline CDR1 is SEHNR and CDR2 is FQNEAQ (reference sequence).

This clonotype was counted between two and nine times. Here the CDR3 DNA reads TGTGCCAGCAGCCTCTGGACAGGTATCACTGAAGCTTTCTTT. Encoded protein: CASSLWTGITEAFF. The chain employs TRBV7-3 and TRBJ1-1; 7 positions match TRBD1. Germline V lookup: CDR1 SGHTA, CDR2 FQGTGA. V lost 5 bases to trimming and J lost 4 bases; unmatched junction nucleotides: 7. The CDR3 runs to 14 residues.

This clonotype appeared a few times. The chain joins TRBV12-3 or TRBV12-4 to TRBJ1-6; TRBD1 is a possible D gene (5 bases). The V end lost 2 bases, the J end lost 8 bases, and 13 bases lay between the germline ends. The CDR3 is made up of 15 amino acids. In DNA form, the CDR3 reads TGTGCCAGCAGTTTAATCCCCAGGGTTGATTCACCCCTCCACTTT. Its translation: CASSLIPRVDSPLHF.

This clonotype has just a few counts. This chain uses TRBV15 with TRBJ2-7; a possible D gene is TRBD2 (6 bases). V lost 4 bases, J lost 0 bases, and 13 bases lay in between. The germline CDR1 and CDR2 sequences are LNHNV and YYDKDF (reference sequence). The CDR3 spans 15 residues. The CDR3 nucleotides read TGTGCCACCAGCACTACCGGGACTCCCTCCTACGAGCAGTACTTC. Translated, it gives CATSTTGTPSYEQYF.

This chain connects TRBV12-3 or TRBV12-4 to TRBJ2-3, with 12 bases identical to TRBD2. V trimming: 6 bases; J trimming: 3 bases; junction bases outside the gene matches: 13. This CDR3 comprises 18 residues. CDR3 nucleotides: TGTGCCAGCAGCCCTCGGGGACTAGCGGGCCTAGGGACAGATACGCAGTATTTT. This sequence encodes CASSPRGLAGLGTDTQYF.

This rearrangement joins TRBV3-1 to TRBJ2-5; 15 bases fit TRBD2. Germline-derived CDR1 and CDR2 are LGHDT and YNNKEL (reference sequence). After removal of 4 bases from V and 4 bases from J, the junction contained 4 bases not matched to a gene. The CDR3 is 16 residues long. Written as DNA, the CDR3 is TGTGCCAGCAGCCCGGGACTAGCGGGAGGACGAGAGACCCAGTACTTC. This encodes CASSPGLAGGRETQYF.

J is TRBJ2-4 and V is TRBV12-3 or TRBV12-4; 9 bases are shared with TRBD1. The trim removed 3 bases at V and 0 bases at J, leaving 9 bases unmatched. The CDR3 runs 18 residues. CDR3: CASSLYLPGQGAKNIQYF. The CDR3 coding sequence is TGTGCCAGCAGTTTGTATCTTCCGGGACAGGGAGCCAAAAACATTCAGTACTTC.

V is TRBV29-1 and J is TRBJ1-2; maybe TRBD1 (5 bases). Between the trimmed V and J ends, which lost 4 bases and 2 bases, there was a span of 8 bases. Germline CDR1 and CDR2: SQVTM and ANQGSEA. This CDR3 is 12 amino acids long. Here the CDR3 reads CSVGRDNYGYTF. In DNA, the CDR3 is TGCAGCGTTGGCCGGGACAACTATGGCTACACCTTC. The full variable domain, its missing parts supplied by reference TRBV29-1 and TRBJ1-2, is SAVISQKPSRDICQRGTSLTIQCQVDSQVTMMFWYRQQPGQSLTLIATANQGSEATYESGFVIDKFPISRPNLTFSTLTVSNMSPEDSSIYLCSVGRDNYGYTFGSGTRLTVV.

V gene TRBV3-1 combines with J gene TRBJ2-3, with 8 nucleotides matching TRBD1. CDR1 and CDR2 from the germline V gene are LGHDT and YNNKEL (reference sequence). The CDR3 sequence is 18 residues long. Trimming removed 4 bases from V and 2 bases from J; junction bases left unmatched: 14. CDR3 sequence: CASSPWTTGTGLTDTQYF. The CDR3 DNA reads as TGTGCCAGCAGCCCCTGGACTACCGGGACAGGCCTCACAGATACGCAGTATTTT.

This clonotype turned up a few times. V and J are TRBV6-2 or TRBV6-3 and TRBJ2-3; D unclear. Germline CDR1 and CDR2: MNHEY and SVGEGT. Trimming took off 6 bases at V and 1 base at J, with 11 bases between the two ends. The CDR3 loop spans 14 amino acids. CDR3 nucleotides: TGTGCCAGCAGACGGCGCTGGGGCACAGATACGCAGTATTTT. This encodes CASRRRWGTDTQYF.

This clonotype has just one count. The chain couples TRBV10-2 to TRBJ1-2, with D maybe TRBD1 (6 bases). The CDR3 totals 13 residues. V was clipped by 10 bases and J by 0 bases, with 12 bases between them. Germline V CDR1 and CDR2: WSHSY, SAAADI. This chain's CDR3 is CAIRTETNYGYTF. CDR3 in DNA: TGCGCCATTAGGACAGAGACTAACTATGGCTACACCTTC.

This clonotype was counted only a few times. The rearrangement uses TRBV5-1 and TRBJ2-3, with D maybe TRBD2 (6 bases). This CDR3 is built from 17 residues. The germline V and J ends were trimmed by 0 bases and 2 bases, with 16 bases remaining between them. Looked up from germline, CDR1 is SGHRS and CDR2 is YFSETQ. The chain's CDR3 is CASSLARGVQLTDTQYF. The CDR3, as DNA: TGCGCCAGCAGCTTGGCCCGCGGGGTCCAACTCACAGATACGCAGTATTTT.

This clonotype turned up a few times. The chain is built from TRBV20-1 and TRBJ2-7; D is undetermined. CDR3 size: 15 residues. V lost 2 bases, J lost 3 bases, and 17 bases lay in between. Per the germline V gene, CDR1 is DFQATT and CDR2 is SNEGSKA (reference sequence). The CDR3 DNA reads as TGCAGTGCTAGAAATGGTACTAAAGGGTACTACGAGCAGTACTTC. It specifies CSARNGTKGYYEQYF.

This clonotype turned up a few times. V gene TRBV12-3 or TRBV12-4 combines with J gene TRBJ2-3; D may be TRBD1 or TRBD2 (5 bases each). Trimming removed 8 bases at V and 4 bases at J, with 13 bases between. The CDR3 totals 13 residues. The CDR3 DNA reads TGTGCCAGCGCCCTCGTGGGGGCAGATACGCAGTATTTT. It codes for CASALVGADTQYF.

This clonotype was observed a few times. The V call is TRBV2, the J call TRBJ2-3; D unclear. V lost 1 base and J 5 bases, leaving 10 bases between the germline ends. The CDR3 is made up of 14 amino acids. Looked up from germline, CDR1 is SNHLY and CDR2 is FYNNEI. The CDR3 loop is CASSEGLMRDTQYF. CDR3 coding DNA: TGTGCCAGCAGTGAAGGGTTAATGCGAGATACGCAGTATTTT.

This clonotype was observed a few times. The chain recombines TRBV24-1 with TRBJ2-1, with 7 nucleotides matching TRBD2. The length of the CDR3 is 16 residues. Germline CDR1 reads KGHDR; CDR2 reads SFDVKD. Trimming cost V 4 bases and J 10 bases; bases outside gene matches: 15. Written as DNA, the CDR3 is TGTGCCACCAGTGACCCGACTAGCTTCTCCGTTCGGGAGCAGTTCTTC. The encoded protein is CATSDPTSFSVREQFF.

The chain joins TRBV23-1 to TRBJ1-5; D might be TRBD1 (6 bases). TRBV23-1 belongs to the ORF category, with a function that is uncertain. Trimming took off 4 bases at V and 6 bases at J, with 13 bases between the two ends. This CDR3 contains 14 residues. For the CDR3, the DNA is TGCGCCAGCAGTCCGTACAGGGCCTGTCAGCCCCAGCATTTT. Translation: CASSPYRACQPQHF.

The CDR3 region is CASSHSGANVLTF. CDR3 coding DNA: TGTGCCAGCAGCCACTCTGGGGCCAACGTCCTGACTTTC. This chain joins TRBV12-3 or TRBV12-4 and TRBJ2-6; D remains ambiguous. V lost 6 bases, J lost 0 bases, and 3 bases lay in between. This CDR3 has 13 residues.

The rearrangement joins TRBV5-1 to TRBJ2-5; either TRBD1 or TRBD2 may supply D (5 bases each). Germline V gives CDR1 SGHRS, CDR2 YFSETQ. The CDR3 loop spans 15 amino acids. Trimming left V 5 bases short and J 2 bases short, with 16 bases between. The CDR3 here is CASRQVPGPQETQYF. The CDR3, as DNA: TGCGCCAGCAGACAGGTCCCGGGACCGCAAGAGACCCAGTACTTC.

Here the CDR3 DNA reads TGTGCCAGCAGCAACCGGGACAGGGTAACAGATACGCAGTATTTT. It yields the protein CASSNRDRVTDTQYF. This chain connects TRBV11-2 to TRBJ2-3; 9 bases are a match to TRBD1. Germline values: CDR1 SGHAT, CDR2 FQNNGV. V lost 5 bases to trimming and J lost 3 bases; unmatched junction nucleotides: 6. The CDR3 totals 15 residues.

The gene calls are TRBV7-2 and TRBJ1-2; possibly TRBD1 for D (6 bases). The CDR3 extends over 15 amino acids. The germline V and J ends were trimmed by 5 bases and 1 base, with 14 bases remaining between them. Germline CDR1 and CDR2: SGHTA and FQGNSA. The CDR3 protein is CASSPLDSLNYGYTF. The CDR3 DNA reads as TGTGCCAGCAGCCCTTTGGACAGCCTTAACTATGGCTACACCTTC.